These 15 T cell receptor beta chains originate from one sample sequenced in a study of cytomegalovirus exposure and HLA in healthy donors (TCRdb year 2017). The protocol used for the library was the immunoSEQ multiplex PCR assay. The multiplex PCR relied on a mix of 60 forward primers for TCR Vbeta segments and 13 reverse primers for TCR Jbeta segments. TCRdb's version of the immuneACCESS table is confined to in-frame rearrangements and falls short of the full clone set. An unresolved V gene accounts for under half of the shortfall where checked; the remainder is of unknown origin. This sample comprises roughly 140,000 clones, around three quarters of them detected only once. In total, the top ten clones hold about 6.9% of the sample. Input material: PBMCs. The receptors come from a woman in her forties in good health and CMV-seropositive.

The V gene is TRBV28, the J gene TRBJ2-3; TRBD2 matches 7 bases. After removal of 3 bases from V and 8 bases from J, the junction contained 11 bases not matched to a gene. Germline CDR1 is MDHEN and CDR2 is SYDVKM. The CDR3 loop spans 15 amino acids. The CDR3 spells CASSFPGLGFGTQYF. CDR3 coding DNA: TGTGCCAGCAGTTTCCCTGGACTAGGGTTTGGTACGCAGTATTTT.

This chain links TRBV28 with TRBJ1-2; 7 bases are a match to TRBD1. Germline loops: CDR1 MDHEN, CDR2 SYDVKM. The trim removed 4 bases at V and 2 bases at J, leaving 4 bases unmatched. The CDR3 totals 14 residues. The CDR3 DNA reads as TGTGCCAGCAGTTCCGGGACAGACAACTATGGCTACACCTTC. This translates into CASSSGTDNYGYTF.

V usage is TRBV10-1 and J usage is TRBJ2-1; 16 nucleotides align to TRBD2. This CDR3 has 16 amino acids. Germline V gene data show CDR1 as WNHNN and CDR2 as SYGVQD (reference sequence). The V segment lost 6 bases and the J segment 5 bases; nucleotides outside the gene matches: 4. The CDR3 reads CASSAGTSGGDNEQFF. The CDR3 DNA follows: TGCGCCAGCAGCGCCGGGACTAGCGGGGGGGACAATGAGCAGTTCTTC.

The chain employs TRBV5-4 and TRBJ2-7; D is possibly TRBD2 (6 bases). From germline, CDR1 is SGHNT and CDR2 YYREEE (reference sequence). The CDR3 runs to 13 residues. V dropped 4 bases and J dropped 7 bases, with 15 bases sitting between them. In DNA, the CDR3 is TGTGCCAGCAGCCTGGTAGGGACTGAAGAGCAGTACTTC. It specifies CASSLVGTEEQYF.

The rearrangement joins TRBV2 to TRBJ1-2; 8 bases agree with TRBD1. Germline V lookup: CDR1 SNHLY, CDR2 FYNNEI. There are 14 residues in the CDR3. V trimming: 5 bases; J trimming: 4 bases; junction bases outside the gene matches: 6. CDR3 protein: CASSLSTGVYGYTF. Here the CDR3 DNA reads TGTGCCAGCAGTTTATCGACAGGGGTCTATGGCTACACCTTC.

V gene TRBV5-5 combines with J gene TRBJ2-5; 7 bases line up with TRBD1. CDR3 length: 15 residues. Germline V CDR1 and CDR2: SGHKS, YYEKEE (reference sequence). The V gene end was trimmed by 2 bases and the J gene end by 0 bases; junction bases not matched to a gene: 4. The CDR3 bases are TGTGCCAGCAGCTTCGGGGACAGAAACCAAGAGACCCAGTACTTC. Residues: CASSFGDRNQETQYF.

Only a few counts were recorded for this clone. The chain employs TRBV6-1 and TRBJ1-5, with D uncertain. The CDR3 has 11 residues. Trimming took off 3 bases at V and 6 bases at J, with 3 bases between the two ends. Germline V gives CDR1 MNHNS, CDR2 SASEGT. The CDR3 nucleotides are TGTGCCAGCAGTGACGGTCAGCCCCAGCATTTT. It is translated as CASSDGQPQHF.

The chain combines TRBV27 with TRBJ2-5; TRBD2 matches at 8 bases. This CDR3 comprises 16 residues. V trimming: 3 bases; J trimming: 7 bases; junction bases outside the gene matches: 13. The germline CDR1 and CDR2 sequences are MNHEY and SMNVEV (reference sequence). This CDR3 reads CASSFRSSGGEVTQYF. As DNA, the CDR3 is TGTGCCAGCAGTTTTCGGTCCAGCGGGGGAGAAGTGACCCAGTACTTC.

This clone came up once. The J gene is TRBJ2-3, the V gene TRBV10-3, with 7 bases matching TRBD2. The CDR3 runs to 15 residues. V shed 6 bases and J 6 bases; nucleotides not matched to a gene: 12. Per germline, CDR1 ENHRY and CDR2 SYGVKD. The CDR3 DNA reads TGTGCCATCAGGAGGGAGGGAAAGTCCCAGGATACGCAGTATTTT. It yields the protein CAIRREGKSQDTQYF.

V usage is TRBV5-1 and J usage is TRBJ2-7; the match to TRBD2 covers 9 bases. V was clipped by 5 bases and J by 0 bases; unmatched bases: 6. Germline CDR1 and CDR2: SGHRS and YFSETQ. This CDR3 region has 15 residues. The CDR3 nucleotides read TGCGCCAGCAGAAGGGCTAGCGGGGACTCCTACGAGCAGTACTTC. Its translation: CASRRASGDSYEQYF.

The chain links TRBV27 to TRBJ1-6; D perhaps matches TRBD1 (6 bases). V dropped 3 bases and J dropped 7 bases, with 16 bases sitting between them. Looked up from germline, CDR1 is MNHEY and CDR2 is SMNVEV (reference sequence). This CDR3 comprises 16 residues. CDR3 sequence (DNA): TGTGCCAGCAGTTTGGGCTGGGACATTCTAAATTCACCCCTCCACTTT. It yields the protein CASSLGWDILNSPLHF.

This clone has only a few counts. J is TRBJ2-7 and V is TRBV11-2; 11 bases align to TRBD2. Germline CDR1 reads SGHAT; CDR2 reads FQNNGV. CDR3 size: 15 residues. The V and J ends lost 0 bases and 6 bases, in that order; junction bases with no gene match: 4. The CDR3 sequence is CASSLETSGGVEQYF. CDR3 DNA: TGTGCCAGCAGCTTAGAAACTAGCGGGGGCGTCGAGCAGTACTTC.

The chain has TRBV6-1 and TRBJ1-2; no reliable D call. The germline gives CDR1 MNHNS, CDR2 SASEGT. Trimming pared 4 bases from V and 0 bases from J, leaving 9 bases between. This CDR3 comprises 14 residues. Written as DNA, the CDR3 is TGTGCCAGCAGTGGCGTGGGAGCTAACTATGGCTACACCTTC. It specifies CASSGVGANYGYTF.

Details on this clone: An end of the junction does not agree with germline; a read error may underlie this. The chain carries TRBV7-3 and TRBJ1-3, with a tentative D call TRBD1 (6 bases). CDR3 length: 16 amino acids. The V gene's germline CDR1 is SGHTA and CDR2 FQGTGA. The CDR3 region has the DNA TGTTCCAGCAGCCCAGAAGGGGGGGGTGGAGGAAACACCATATATTTT. Residues: CSSSPEGGGGGNTIYF.

Comment on this clone: Other nucleotide sequences from this sample produce the same CDR3. This sequence joins TRBV5-1 and TRBJ1-4; D perhaps matches TRBD1 (6 bases). The V and J ends lost 2 bases and 7 bases respectively, with 12 bases between them. This CDR3 spans 14 amino acids. Germline V gene data show CDR1 as SGHRS and CDR2 as YFSETQ. CDR3 coding DNA: TGCGCCAGCAGCTTACAGGGAGTAGGTGAAAAACTGTTTTTT. Translated, it gives CASSLQGVGEKLFF.